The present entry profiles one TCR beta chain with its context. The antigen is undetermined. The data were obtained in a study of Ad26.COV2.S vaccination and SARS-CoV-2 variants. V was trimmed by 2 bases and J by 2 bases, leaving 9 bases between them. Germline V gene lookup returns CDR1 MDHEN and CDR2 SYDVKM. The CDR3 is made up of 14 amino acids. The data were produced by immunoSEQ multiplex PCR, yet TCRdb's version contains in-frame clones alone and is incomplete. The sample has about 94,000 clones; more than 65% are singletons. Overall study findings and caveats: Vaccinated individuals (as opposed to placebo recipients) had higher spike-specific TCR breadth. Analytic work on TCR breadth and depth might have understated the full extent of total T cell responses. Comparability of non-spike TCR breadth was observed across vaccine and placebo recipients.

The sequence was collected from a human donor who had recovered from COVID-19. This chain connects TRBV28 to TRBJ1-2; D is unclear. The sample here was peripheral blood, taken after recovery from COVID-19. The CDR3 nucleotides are TGTGCCAGCAGTTTACCTGGCGGGAACTATGGCTACACCTTC. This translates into CASSLPGGNYGYTF.